Described below is a single T cell receptor beta chain sequence and its context. As yet, its antigen is unknown. The data originate from a study of cytomegalovirus exposure and HLA in healthy donors. The PCR was carried out with 60 Vbeta primers and 13 Jbeta primers. Profiled with immunoSEQ multiplex PCR; TCRdb holds only in-frame clones, not every one. Altogether 160,000 or so clones are present, 80% being singletons, with the ten largest covering around a tenth. V shed 4 bases and J shed 6 bases, with 13 bases lying between them. The CDR3 sequence is 13 residues long. Germline CDR1 reads SGHRS; CDR2 reads YFSETQ. Study-wide results and caveats: It was 150 to 200 TCR beta chains that were listed as cytomegalovirus-associated.

The sample comprised PBMCs. The source of this sequence is a man aged 18 to 30 in good health and CMV-seropositive. The V call is TRBV5-1, the J call TRBJ1-1; tentatively, D is TRBD1 (5 bases). CDR3 bases: TGCGCCAGCAGCCGCGACTGGGGCGCTGAAGCTTTCTTT. Translation gives CASSRDWGAEAFF.